The TCR beta chain described here comes from a study of OX40 agonist ivuxolimab in advanced cancers. As for the study in general: The study enrolled dose-escalation patients with hepatocellular carcinoma, melanoma, renal cell or head and neck cancer.

Whole-study findings and limits: Dose levels from 0.1 to 3.0 mg/kg saw CD4+ and CD8+ blood T cells expand clonally by week 6.

Germline values: CDR1 MDHEN, CDR2 SYDVKM. The CDR3 extends over 12 amino acids. The ends were cut back, 7 bases at V and 4 bases at J, with 10 bases in the middle. Profiled with immunoSEQ multiplex PCR; TCRdb holds only in-frame clones, not every one. Of around 81,000 clones in the sample, about 86% were seen once. As regards this clone: The antigen is undetermined.

This TCR came from an adult with an advanced solid tumor such as melanoma, head and neck, liver or kidney cancer. Material: CD4+ or CD8+ T cells sorted from blood, obtained in a trial of the OX40 agonist ivuxolimab. V gene TRBV28 combines with J gene TRBJ1-2, with D possibly matching TRBD1 (5 bases). The CDR3 DNA reads as TGTGCCAGCATGGGACTTTCCTATGGCTACACCTTC. This sequence encodes CASMGLSYGYTF.